These 24 T cell receptor beta chains share one sample of origin, sequenced in a study of T cell responses to AZD1222 COVID-19 vaccine. Only in-frame clones appear in the TCRdb table, and some are missing; sequencing was by immunoSEQ multiplex PCR. The table shows 55,000 to 65,000 clones, with over 70% occurring only once. Sequenced here: peripheral blood, sampled on day 0 of AZD1222 vaccination. These receptors came from an adult in good health.

This clone was observed a single time. The chain joins TRBV19 to TRBJ2-3, with TRBD1 identical over 7 bases. The CDR3 sequence is 15 residues long. With V trimmed by 7 bases and J by 0 bases, 7 bases remained unmatched. CDR1 LNHDA and CDR2 SQIVND come from the germline V gene (reference sequence). The CDR3 is CASNRRGQSTDTQYF. The CDR3, as DNA: TGTGCCAGTAATCGCAGGGGACAGAGCACAGATACGCAGTATTTT.

This clone was observed once. The rearrangement joins TRBV5-1 to TRBJ1-2; D is undetermined. The CDR3 loop spans 13 amino acids. CDR1 and CDR2 (germline): SGHRS, YFSETQ. The V end was cut by 0 bases, the J end by 8 bases, with 11 bases between. The DNA of the CDR3 is TGCGCCAGCAGCTTGGTCGGGCTCGAGGGCTACACCTTC. It specifies CASSLVGLEGYTF. Together with reference TRBV5-1 and TRBJ1-2, the CDR3 gives the full variable domain: KAGVTQTPRYLIKTRGQQVTLSCSPISGHRSVSWYQQTPGQGLQFLFEYFSETQRNKGNFPGRFSGRQFSNSRSEMNVSTLELGDSALYLCASSLVGLEGYTFGSGTRLTVV.

This clone occurred a few times. The rearrangement links TRBV21-1 to TRBJ1-2; whether TRBD1, the table's D call, matches the DNA was not checked. TRBV21-1 is designated a pseudogene. The CDR3 loop spans 14 amino acids. The CDR3 nucleotides read TGTGCCAGCATCCCACGGACAGGGGACTGTGGCTACACCTTC. Its translation is CASIPRTGDCGYTF.

This clone was counted between two and nine times. The chain carries TRBV13 and TRBJ2-6; TRBD1 is a possible D gene (6 bases). The germline V and J ends were trimmed by 5 bases and 2 bases, with 10 bases remaining between them. Germline lookup yields CDR1 PRHDT and CDR2 FYEKMQ (reference sequence). The CDR3 extends over 15 amino acids. CDR3: CASSVRTAGANVLTF. CDR3 nucleotide sequence: TGTGCCAGCAGCGTACGGACAGCTGGGGCCAACGTCCTGACTTTC.

The chain carries TRBV7-9 and TRBJ1-6; D uncertain. V lost 1 base and J 8 bases, leaving 9 bases between the germline ends. The CDR3 runs 14 residues. Germline values: CDR1 SEHNR, CDR2 FQNEAQ (reference sequence). CDR3 region: CASSLVGLDSPLHF. As DNA, the CDR3 is TGTGCCAGCAGCTTAGTAGGGTTGGATTCACCCCTCCACTTT. Based on the CDR3 plus reference TRBV7-9 and TRBJ1-6, the full variable domain is DTGVSQNPRHKITKRGQNVTFRCDPISEHNRLYWYRQTLGQGPEFLTYFQNEAQLEKSRLLSDRFSAERPKGSFSTLEIQRTEQGDSAMYLCASSLVGLDSPLHFGNGTRLTVT.

V gene TRBV4-1 combines with J gene TRBJ1-5; D unresolved. The V gene's germline CDR1 is MGHRA and CDR2 YSYEKL. V was cut by 1 base and J by 0 bases, with 7 bases left in between. The CDR3 has 15 residues. CDR3 residues: CASSQGGISNQPQHF. Written as DNA, the CDR3 is TGCGCCAGCAGCCAAGGAGGGATTAGCAATCAGCCCCAGCATTTT.

This rearrangement joins TRBV14 to TRBJ2-5; unclear D gene. This CDR3 spans 17 amino acids. Germline CDR1 is SGHDN and CDR2 is FVKESK. The V gene lost 4 bases and the J gene lost 5 bases, with 23 bases spanning the gap. The CDR3, as DNA: TGTGCCAGCAGCCTCCAGGCCCCGCGACAACCCGGTGAGACCCAGTACTTC. Residues: CASSLQAPRQPGETQYF.

This clone appeared once. The V and J genes are TRBV6-5 and TRBJ1-1; 7 nucleotides match TRBD1. The germline V gene encodes CDR1 MNHEY and CDR2 SVGAGI. CDR3 length: 13 residues. With V trimmed by 5 bases and J by 10 bases, 10 bases remained unmatched. CDR3 in DNA: TGTGCCAGCAGTCGGACAGGCACACTGGGAGCTTTCTTT. It encodes CASSRTGTLGAFF.

CDR3 sequence reads: CAAGGRTSTDTQYF. The CDR3 DNA is TGTGCCGCCGGGGGGCGGACTAGCACAGATACGCAGTATTTT. The V gene is TRBV10-3, the J gene TRBJ2-3, with D tentatively TRBD2 (7 bases). The germline gives CDR1 ENHRY, CDR2 SYGVKD. This CDR3 is built from 14 residues. V was clipped by 11 bases and J by 0 bases, with 15 bases between them.

Written as DNA, the CDR3 is TGCGCCAGCAGCCCTCCTGGACTCTCCCGAAGGGGGGAGACCCAGTACTTC. Its translation is CASSPPGLSRRGETQYF. The chain joins TRBV5-1 to TRBJ2-5, with a weak D call TRBD1 (6 bases). V was cut by 4 bases and J by 5 bases, with 24 bases left in between. CDR3 length: 17 amino acids. The germline CDR1 and CDR2 sequences are SGHRS and YFSETQ.

The chain joins TRBV7-8 to TRBJ2-7; 10 positions agree with TRBD2. The CDR3 covers 15 residues. The germline CDR1 and CDR2 sequences are SGHVS and FQNEAQ. The V and J ends lost 2 bases and 4 bases, in that order; junction bases with no gene match: 5. CDR3 nucleotide sequence: TGTGCCAGCAGCTTACAGCGGGAGGGCCATTACGAGCAGTACTTC. It is translated as CASSLQREGHYEQYF.

The chain has TRBV7-8 and TRBJ2-5; TRBD1 matches at 7 bases. Germline loops: CDR1 SGHVS, CDR2 FQNEAQ. The CDR3 extends over 15 amino acids. Trimming took 5 bases from V and 0 from J; bases not matched to a gene: 6. For the CDR3, the DNA is TGTGCCAGCAGCAAAGGGACAGCCTACCAAGAGACCCAGTACTTC. It is translated as CASSKGTAYQETQYF.

This chain links TRBV7-9 with TRBJ2-1, with D unresolved. The CDR3 has 14 amino acids. The V and J ends lost 2 bases and 4 bases respectively, with 9 bases between them. The germline V gene encodes CDR1 SEHNR and CDR2 FQNEAQ (reference sequence). Written as DNA, the CDR3 is TGTGCCAGCAGCTTAACTGCGGATTACAATGAGCAGTTCTTC. Protein product: CASSLTADYNEQFF.

V usage is TRBV28 and J usage is TRBJ1-1; D may be TRBD1 (6 bases). V shed 6 bases and J shed 4 bases, with 12 bases lying between them. CDR3 length: 13 amino acids. The germline V gene has CDR1 MDHEN and CDR2 SYDVKM. CDR3 DNA sequence: TGTGCCAGCAGCTCACAGGGTTTCACTGAAGCTTTCTTT. It specifies CASSSQGFTEAFF.

This chain links TRBV5-1 with TRBJ1-1; 10 bases fit TRBD1. Per the germline V gene, CDR1 is SGHRS and CDR2 is YFSETQ. The CDR3 totals 16 residues. The V segment lost 4 bases and the J segment 0 bases; nucleotides outside the gene matches: 6. CDR3 sequence (DNA): TGCGCCAGCAGCACCGGGACAGGGGTCATGAACACTGAAGCTTTCTTT. Amino acids: CASSTGTGVMNTEAFF.

The CDR3 bases are TGTGCCAGCAGCTTGTGGGACAGGGGGGGCGAGCAGTACTTC. Translating gives CASSLWDRGGEQYF. The rearrangement uses TRBV5-4 and TRBJ2-7; 11 positions match TRBD1. The CDR3 has 14 residues. Losses at the gene ends were 1 base for V and 6 bases for J; bases not matched to a gene: 3. Germline CDR1 is SGHNT and CDR2 is YYREEE (reference sequence).

The chain recombines TRBV27 with TRBJ2-7, with unresolved D. The CDR3 spans 13 residues. V dropped 2 bases and J dropped 6 bases, with 11 bases sitting between them. Germline assignment: CDR1 MNHEY and CDR2 SMNVEV (reference sequence). CDR3 DNA: TGTGCCAGCAGTTTAGGGCGCACCGGCGAGCAGTACTTC. Amino acids: CASSLGRTGEQYF.

This chain links TRBV27 with TRBJ2-5, with a tentative D call TRBD1 (6 bases). V was clipped by 1 base and J by 1 base, with 10 bases between them. In germline, CDR1 is MNHEY, CDR2 SMNVEV (reference sequence). This CDR3 has 15 residues. CDR3 coding DNA: TGTGCCAGCAGTTTATTACAGGGAACCCAAGAGACCCAGTACTTC. Residues: CASSLLQGTQETQYF.

This chain joins TRBV7-2 and TRBJ1-1; a possible D gene is TRBD1 (5 bases). V lost 1 base and J 0 bases, leaving 6 bases between the germline ends. The germline gives CDR1 SGHTA, CDR2 FQGNSA. There are 14 residues in the CDR3. This CDR3 is CASSLGTLNTEAFF. The CDR3 DNA sequence: TGTGCCAGCAGCTTAGGGACACTGAACACTGAAGCTTTCTTT.

V is TRBV18 and J is TRBJ1-2; D remains unclear. V dropped 3 bases and J dropped 3 bases, with 8 bases sitting between them. Germline assignment: CDR1 KGHSH and CDR2 LQKENI. The CDR3 extends over 13 amino acids. The CDR3 loop is CASSPSADYGYTF. Written as DNA, the CDR3 is TGTGCCAGCTCACCCTCGGCAGACTATGGCTACACCTTC.

The chain joins TRBV4-1 to TRBJ2-3; TRBD2 matches at 8 bases. Germline-derived CDR1 and CDR2 are MGHRA and YSYEKL. V shed 4 bases and J 2 bases; nucleotides not matched to a gene: 14. The CDR3 has 18 residues. DNA of the CDR3: TGCGCCAGCAGCCCCTTCGTCGGTAGCGGGGCCCCCACAGATACGCAGTATTTT. Residues: CASSPFVGSGAPTDTQYF.

V gene TRBV12-3 or TRBV12-4 combines with J gene TRBJ1-2, with a possible D match to TRBD1 (5 bases). Trimming cost V 3 bases and J 5 bases, with 7 bases left between them. This CDR3 region has 12 residues. The CDR3 DNA reads as TGTGCCAGCAGTTTGGGACTTTATGGCTACACCTTC. Translated, it gives CASSLGLYGYTF.

This chain connects TRBV28 to TRBJ2-1; D is uncertain. Germline V gene data show CDR1 as MDHEN and CDR2 as SYDVKM. The V end was cut by 3 bases, the J end by 7 bases, with 7 bases between. This CDR3 is 12 amino acids long. CDR3 protein: CASSLPPNEQFF. CDR3 bases: TGTGCCAGCAGTTTGCCTCCGAATGAGCAGTTCTTC.

This chain uses TRBV7-2 with TRBJ2-4, with D possibly being TRBD1 or TRBD2 (5 bases each). The germline V gene has CDR1 SGHTA and CDR2 FQGNSA. The V end was cut by 4 bases, the J end by 6 bases, with 7 bases between. There are 12 residues in the CDR3. This chain's CDR3 is CASSSGPNIQYF. Written as DNA, the CDR3 is TGTGCCAGCAGCTCGGGACCAAACATTCAGTACTTC.